What follows are 10 T cell receptor beta chains derived from one specimen sequenced in a study of Ad26.COV2.S vaccination and SARS-CoV-2 variants. Sequencing used immunoSEQ multiplex PCR; TCRdb keeps in-frame clones, though not all of them. The table has roughly 400,000 clones, around 89% seen once. Treatment specified: some 20 received Ad26.COV2.S at low or high dose, single or two shots; roughly 5 received placebo; per-sample allocation not given. On day 63 after the first injection, vaccine and placebo recipients gave samples. The specimen was peripheral blood, collected in a trial of Ad26.COV2.S vaccine versus placebo. These receptors originate from a person aged 18-60 years who received the Ad26.COV2.S COVID-19 vaccine or a placebo.

The chain recombines TRBV5-6 with TRBJ1-4; D call uncertain. CDR3 length: 14 amino acids. The V and J ends lost 1 base and 8 bases respectively, with 12 bases between them. Germline V gives CDR1 SGHDT, CDR2 YYEEEE. CDR3 in DNA: TGTGCCAGCAGCTTGTATGGCTTGGGAGAAAAACTGTTTTTT. This encodes CASSLYGLGEKLFF.

The chain uses TRBV2 and TRBJ1-2; D remains ambiguous. V lost 4 bases and J lost 6, with 18 bases in between. CDR3 length: 15 residues. CDR1 and CDR2 (germline): SNHLY, FYNNEI. The CDR3 here is CASSGGYRDWDGYTF. As DNA, the CDR3 is TGTGCCAGCAGTGGAGGATACCGAGACTGGGATGGCTACACCTTC.

The rearrangement joins TRBV11-1 to TRBJ2-3, with unresolved D. The V end lost 4 bases, the J end lost 1 base, and 9 bases lay between the germline ends. Germline V gene sequence: CDR1 SGHAT, CDR2 FQDESV (reference sequence). The CDR3 has 14 amino acids. CDR3 sequence reads: CASSSGTRTDTQYF. DNA of the CDR3: TGTGCCAGCAGCTCCGGCACCCGCACAGATACGCAGTATTTT.

The rearrangement joins TRBV7-3 to TRBJ2-1, with 14 bases that match TRBD2. This CDR3 contains 18 residues. CDR1 and CDR2 (germline): SGHTA, FQGTGA. Trimming at V came to 1 base and at J to 6 bases, leaving 8 bases not matched to a gene. Written as DNA, the CDR3 is TGTGCCAGCAGCTTAAGCCCCCCGGGACTAGCGGGAGTCAATGAGCAGTTCTTC. It encodes CASSLSPPGLAGVNEQFF.

This sequence joins TRBV11-1 and TRBJ2-1; TRBD1 matches 8 bases. Per germline, CDR1 SGHAT and CDR2 FQDESV (reference sequence). With V trimmed by 6 bases and J by 8 bases, 9 bases remained unmatched. This CDR3 has 14 residues. CDR3 sequence: CASSGPGGLDEQFF. The CDR3 DNA is TGTGCCAGCAGTGGGCCAGGGGGCCTGGATGAGCAGTTCTTC.

This clone was counted a few times. The chain couples TRBV11-1 to TRBJ2-5; D is ambiguous. Germline CDR1 is SGHAT and CDR2 is FQDESV (reference sequence). CDR3 size: 14 residues. V gave up 5 bases and J gave up 4 bases, with 14 bases separating them. CDR3 sequence reads: CASSESRFRETQYF. The CDR3 coding sequence is TGTGCCAGCAGCGAAAGCCGGTTCAGAGAGACCCAGTACTTC.

This clone was seen a few times. The chain's CDR3 is CAISQGNSPLHF. The DNA of the CDR3 is TGTGCCATCAGTCAGGGTAATTCACCCCTCCACTTT. This chain joins TRBV10-3 and TRBJ1-6; tentative D call: TRBD1 (5 bases). This CDR3 is built from 12 residues. The V and J ends lost 5 bases and 6 bases respectively, with 5 bases between them. Per the germline V gene, CDR1 is ENHRY and CDR2 is SYGVKD.

J is TRBJ2-7 and V is TRBV5-1; TRBD1 aligns across 8 bases. V was pared by 0 bases and J by 6 bases, with 14 bases of the junction left unmatched. CDR3 length equals 17 residues. Germline CDR1 is SGHRS and CDR2 is YFSETQ. The CDR3: CASSLGLSRTGSGEQYF. CDR3 in DNA: TGCGCCAGCAGCTTGGGGCTATCGAGGACAGGGAGTGGCGAGCAGTACTTC. Based on the CDR3 plus reference TRBV5-1 and TRBJ2-7, the full variable domain is KAGVTQTPRYLIKTRGQQVTLSCSPISGHRSVSWYQQTPGQGLQFLFEYFSETQRNKGNFPGRFSGRQFSNSRSEMNVSTLELGDSALYLCASSLGLSRTGSGEQYFGPGTRLTVT.

The V call is TRBV2, the J call TRBJ2-7; 7 bases fit TRBD1. Germline V CDR1 and CDR2: SNHLY, FYNNEI. The CDR3 is 12 residues long. J lost 1 base, V lost 6 bases, and 0 bases had no gene match. The CDR3 coding sequence is TGTGCCAGCAGGGGACAGTCCTACGAGCAGTACTTC. Its protein product is CASRGQSYEQYF.

The table lists this clone with a count of one. In DNA, the CDR3 is TGTGCCAGCAGTTCCGGGGGCTTGGGGGCCAACGTCCTGACTTTC. It specifies CASSSGGLGANVLTF. V usage is TRBV28 and J usage is TRBJ2-6; either TRBD1 or TRBD2 may fit D (6 bases each). The CDR3 totals 15 residues. CDR1 and CDR2 (germline): MDHEN, SYDVKM. Trimming took off 4 bases at V and 4 bases at J, with 11 bases between the two ends.